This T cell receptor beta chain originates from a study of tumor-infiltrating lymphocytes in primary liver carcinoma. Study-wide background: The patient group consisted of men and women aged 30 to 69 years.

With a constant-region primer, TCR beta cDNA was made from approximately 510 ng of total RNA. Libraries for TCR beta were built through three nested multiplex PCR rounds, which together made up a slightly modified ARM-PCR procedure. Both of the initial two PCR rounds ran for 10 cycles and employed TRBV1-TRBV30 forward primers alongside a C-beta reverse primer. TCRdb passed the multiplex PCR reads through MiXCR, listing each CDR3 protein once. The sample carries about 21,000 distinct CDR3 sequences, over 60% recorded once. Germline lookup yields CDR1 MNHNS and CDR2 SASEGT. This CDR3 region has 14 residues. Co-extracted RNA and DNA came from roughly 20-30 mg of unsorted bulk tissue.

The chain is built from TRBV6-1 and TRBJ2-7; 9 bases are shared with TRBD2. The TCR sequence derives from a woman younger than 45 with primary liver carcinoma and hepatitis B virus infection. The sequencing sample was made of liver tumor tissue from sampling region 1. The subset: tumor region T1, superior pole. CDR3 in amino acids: CASSNLAGLYEQYF. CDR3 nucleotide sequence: TGTGCTAGTAGTAACCTAGCGGGATTGTACGAGCAGTACTTC.